Listed here are 12 T cell receptor beta chains from one sample, sequenced in a study of T cell responses to AZD1222 COVID-19 vaccine. TCRdb's copy holds only in-frame clones and misses some; the assay was immunoSEQ multiplex PCR. The data contain tens of thousands of clones, approximately 84% of them singletons. Sequencing was performed on peripheral blood, taken on day 0 of AZD1222 vaccination. The receptors were sampled from an adult in good health.

To note about this clone: Other DNA sequences of this sample code for an identical CDR3. The CDR3 nucleotides read TGTGCCAGCAGCGTAGGTGGGTACAGGAATGAGCAGTTCTTC. Translating it yields CASSVGGYRNEQFF. The J gene is TRBJ2-1, the V gene TRBV9, with a possible D match to TRBD1 (5 bases). The CDR3 covers 14 residues. V dropped 0 bases and J dropped 7 bases, with 11 bases sitting between them. Germline CDR1 SGDLS, CDR2 YYNGEE.

The rearrangement joins TRBV18 to TRBJ2-2, with TRBD2 matching 8 bases. This CDR3 has 17 amino acids. With 0 bases clipped from V and 2 bases from J, the junction kept 5 bases outside the gene matches. The germline V gene encodes CDR1 KGHSH and CDR2 LQKENI. The CDR3 DNA reads as TGTGCCAGCTCACCACCCCCCGCGGGGGGTAACACCGGGGAGCTGTTTTTT. Amino acid sequence: CASSPPPAGGNTGELFF.

This chain uses TRBV5-1 with TRBJ2-1; D might be TRBD2 (5 bases). Germline loops: CDR1 SGHRS, CDR2 YFSETQ. This CDR3 has 13 residues. V was clipped by 5 bases and J by 0 bases, with 6 bases between them. CDR3 nucleotide sequence: TGCGCCAGCAGTGAGGGCTCCTACAATGAGCAGTTCTTC. It translates to CASSEGSYNEQFF. Full variable domain (outside the CDR3, taken from reference TRBV5-1 and TRBJ2-1): KAGVTQTPRYLIKTRGQQVTLSCSPISGHRSVSWYQQTPGQGLQFLFEYFSETQRNKGNFPGRFSGRQFSNSRSEMNVSTLELGDSALYLCASSEGSYNEQFFGPGTRLTVL.

J is TRBJ2-3 and V is TRBV21-1; the table calls TRBD2, which could not be checked here. TRBV21-1 is labeled a pseudogene. The CDR3 has 17 residues. The chain's CDR3 is CASSKSKGSGSINTQYF. The CDR3 bases are TGTGCCAGCAGCAAATCGAAGGGTAGCGGTTCTATAAATACGCAGTATTTT.

The gene calls are TRBV7-2 and TRBJ1-1; D remains unclear. The CDR3 sequence is 13 residues long. Trimming cost V 5 bases and J 7 bases, with 14 bases left between them. Germline V lookup: CDR1 SGHTA, CDR2 FQGNSA. CDR3: CASSRERHLEAFF. The CDR3 nucleotides read TGTGCCAGCAGCCGGGAAAGACATCTTGAAGCTTTCTTT.

The chain combines TRBV9 with TRBJ2-5; possibly TRBD1 for D (6 bases). The V and J ends lost 3 bases and 2 bases respectively, with 11 bases between them. Germline V gene sequence: CDR1 SGDLS, CDR2 YYNGEE. The CDR3 length is 14 residues. In nucleotides, the CDR3 is TGTGCCAGCAGCGCCGACAGGTTTCAAGAGACCCAGTACTTC. This encodes CASSADRFQETQYF.

The rearrangement joins TRBV20-1 to TRBJ1-2; no firm D call. The CDR3 spans 14 residues. Germline lookup yields CDR1 DFQATT and CDR2 SNEGSKA (reference sequence). The V end lost 3 bases, the J end lost 3 bases, and 14 bases lay between the germline ends. The chain's CDR3 is CSASQRDGDYGYTF. DNA for the CDR3: TGCAGTGCTAGTCAGAGGGATGGCGACTATGGCTACACCTTC.

This CDR3 reads CSVVGYTEAFF. In DNA form, the CDR3 reads TGCAGCGTTGTCGGGTACACTGAAGCTTTCTTT. The J gene is TRBJ1-1, the V gene TRBV29-1; D is uncertain. The CDR3 is made up of 11 amino acids. V was pared by 4 bases and J by 3 bases, with 6 bases between. In germline, CDR1 is SQVTM, CDR2 ANQGSEA.

This clone was counted only a few times. The chain couples TRBV29-1 to TRBJ2-7; D uncertain. The V gene lost 4 bases and the J gene lost 2 bases, with 9 bases spanning the gap. CDR1 and CDR2 (germline): SQVTM, ANQGSEA. The CDR3 totals 12 residues. The CDR3 loop reads CSVVLGPYEQYF. DNA of the CDR3: TGCAGCGTTGTTTTAGGCCCCTACGAGCAGTACTTC.

The V gene is TRBV12-5, the J gene TRBJ2-7; either TRBD1 or TRBD2 may supply D (5 bases each). V lost 1 base and J 2 bases, leaving 15 bases between the germline ends. This CDR3 comprises 16 residues. Germline CDR1 reads LGHNT; CDR2 reads FRNRAP. CDR3 loop: CASGLGSGTSPYEQYF. The CDR3 region has the DNA TGTGCTAGTGGTTTGGGATCCGGGACCTCGCCCTACGAGCAGTACTTC.

This clone appeared once. The rearrangement joins TRBV27 to TRBJ1-5; 11 positions agree with TRBD1. CDR3 length equals 19 residues. Losses at the gene ends were 0 bases for V and 2 bases for J; bases not matched to a gene: 9. In germline, CDR1 is MNHEY, CDR2 SMNVEV (reference sequence). The CDR3 sequence is CASSLSPGQGGLGNQPQHF. Here the CDR3 DNA reads TGTGCCAGCAGTTTATCCCCGGGACAGGGGGGCCTAGGCAATCAGCCCCAGCATTTT.

V usage is TRBV19 and J usage is TRBJ1-1, with no clear D. The germline CDR1 and CDR2 sequences are LNHDA and SQIVND (reference sequence). The CDR3 length is 15 residues. V shed 5 bases and J shed 0 bases, with 13 bases lying between them. CDR3 bases: TGTGCCAGTAGTCCACTGACGTATATGAACACTGAAGCTTTCTTT. It yields the protein CASSPLTYMNTEAFF.